This TCR beta chain was recorded in a study of graft-versus-host responses after intestinal transplantation. Study as a whole: Induction with anti-thymocyte globulin, then tacrolimus and steroids for around three years, was given to all recipients.

Graft-derived tissue was subjected to processing to liberate intraepithelial and lamina propria lymphocytes. Only in-frame clones appear in the TCRdb table, and some are missing; sequencing was by immunoSEQ multiplex PCR. The data show about 3,300 clones, roughly three quarters seen once. Germline values: CDR1 SGHVT, CDR2 SQSDAQ. This CDR3 is built from 18 residues. The V gene end was trimmed by 0 bases and the J gene end by 5 bases; junction bases not matched to a gene: 10. This sequence originates from a human patient who received an intestinal transplant, so some T cells may come from the graft donor. This material consisted of ileum tissue, taken roughly 17 and 21 days after intestinal transplantation. This chain links TRBV7-4 with TRBJ1-1, with 12 bases identical to TRBD1. The CDR3 reads CASSLAGIRDRGRTEAFF. Written as DNA, the CDR3 is TGTGCCAGCAGCTTAGCTGGAATTCGGGACAGGGGGCGAACTGAAGCTTTCTTT.